This TCR beta chain was profiled in a study of CD8 T cells in ankylosing spondylitis. Findings and limits, study-wide: Prior work had noted some motif variants in reactive arthritis blood and synovial fluid.

Libraries of TCR beta came from quantitative 5'-RACE with molecular barcodes. One entry per CDR3 protein results from TCRdb running MiXCR on the 5' RACE reads. The repertoire holds more than 30,000 distinct CDR3 sequences, 9.5% to 11% seen once, with 20% in the top ten. As for this clonotype: The antigen remains undetermined.

This receptor was taken from a male donor with ankylosing spondylitis. Specimen: synovial fluid, either unsorted or a sorted T cell fraction (not recorded which).

DNA for the CDR3: TGTGCCAGCAGCACAGGACAAACCCTAGAGGGAGAGACCCAGTACTTC. This translates into CASSTGQTLEGETQYF. The rearrangement joins TRBV7-9 to TRBJ2-5; D is tentatively TRBD1 or TRBD2 (5 bases each). The length of the CDR3 is 16 residues. Trimming stripped 5 bases from V and 4 bases from J, with 20 bases between. CDR1 is SEHNR, CDR2 FQNEAQ, per germline (reference sequence).